This paragraph reports one T cell receptor (beta chain). Antigen: not known. This CDR3 is 13 amino acids long. The germline V gene has CDR1 SGHRS and CDR2 YFSETQ. The V and J ends lost 1 base and 7 bases respectively, with 12 bases between them. The source of the sample is a study of shared clonotypes between healthy human individuals. Study as a whole: Three CD4 naive, three CD4 memory, two CD8 naive and one CD8 memory plate were used per donor. Whole-study results and caveats: Among a handful of donors, roughly 5% of naive CD4 clonotypes were found in common.

An approximately 220 ng quantity of DNA, 30,000 to 35,000 T cell genomes, went into the sorted-subset replicate PCRs. Authors' processing steps: Junction-only sequences without quality scores were provided by ImmunoSEQ, so filtering was different. The protocol was immunoSEQ multiplex PCR, while the TCRdb copy is restricted to in-frame clones and leaves out a portion. The DNA was the basis for D and trimming; V, J and clone size are from that table. The table lists fewer than 3 million clones, 85% to 95% of them singletons. Source material: naive CD4+ T cells from PBMCs. As for subset: CD45RA+ positively selected. This receptor was taken from a man aged 18 to 29 in good health. Some clones in this sample may be carry-over from other donors' samples. The chain is built from TRBV5-1 and TRBJ2-7; D tentatively reads TRBD1 or TRBD2 (5 bases each). The CDR3, as DNA: TGCGCCAGCAGCTTGCGGGACCAGGGTGAGCAGTACTTC. Its translation: CASSLRDQGEQYF.